The clone carrying this T cell receptor (beta chain) was seen at least ten times. Its target is unknown. PBMCs stored at -80 C, numbering 2 million, were the origin of the unsorted libraries. This sample was included in a study of neurological immune-mediated disorders. Looking at the study overall: In a group of some 35 multiple sclerosis patients, roughly 30 had the relapsing-remitting type and 3 had the secondary progressive type.

A 10-nucleotide random UMI tagged transcripts in template-switch 5'RACE cDNA synthesis. MiXCR, run by TCRdb on the 5' RACE reads, gives a single entry per CDR3 protein. The sample has more than 35,000 distinct CDR3 sequences; approximately 2.8% are singletons. CDR3 size: 12 residues. With 5 bases removed from V and 5 bases from J, the gap between germline ends came to 10 bases. The germline gives CDR1 DFQATT, CDR2 SNEGSKA (reference sequence). Points from the study as a whole: Phylogenetic analysis grouped 18 of 34 multiple sclerosis patients' repertoires together, suggesting a possible repertoire signature.

The chain has TRBV20-1 and TRBJ1-5; D is possibly TRBD1 (6 bases). The sequenced material came from PBMCs. The TCR comes from a woman between 45 and 65 years old with multiple sclerosis. CDR3 in DNA: TGCAGTGCTGGATCAGGGGATCAGCCCCAGCATTTT. It specifies CSAGSGDQPQHF.